A single sample is the source of the 18 T cell receptor beta chains below, sequenced in a study of cytomegalovirus exposure and HLA in healthy donors. Vbeta (60) and Jbeta (13) primers were used in the PCR. Produced via immunoSEQ multiplex PCR; TCRdb's table is partial and in-frame only. The sample holds over 110,000 clones, about four fifths seen once. What was sequenced was PBMCs. The receptors stem from a middle-aged man in good health and CMV-seronegative.

This sequence joins TRBV5-1 and TRBJ2-7; 10 nucleotides agree with TRBD2. This CDR3 is 15 amino acids long. Trimming took 5 bases from V and 1 from J; bases not matched to a gene: 6. The germline CDR1 and CDR2 sequences are SGHRS and YFSETQ. CDR3 nucleotide sequence: TGCGCCAGCAGGCAGGGACTAGCGACGTCCTACGAGCAGTACTTC. Translating it yields CASRQGLATSYEQYF.

The chain is built from TRBV27 and TRBJ1-3; D might be TRBD1 (5 bases). Trimming pared 2 bases from V and 4 bases from J, leaving 12 bases between. Germline CDR1 MNHEY, CDR2 SMNVEV (reference sequence). The CDR3 runs to 15 residues. The CDR3 bases are TGTGCCAGCAGTTTACAGGGCCTGGGGGGAAACACCATATATTTT. It codes for CASSLQGLGGNTIYF.

The chain has TRBV9 and TRBJ2-1; 9 nucleotides match TRBD2. The CDR3 spans 15 residues. J gave up 5 bases and V 3 bases, and 6 bases lay outside the gene matches. The germline V gene encodes CDR1 SGDLS and CDR2 YYNGEE. The CDR3 DNA reads TGTGCCAGCAGCGGGCGGACTAGCGACAACAATGAGCAGTTCTTC. Amino acids: CASSGRTSDNNEQFF.

The rearrangement links TRBV4-3 to TRBJ2-3; 11 nucleotides align to TRBD2. V lost 0 bases to trimming and J lost 3 bases; unmatched junction nucleotides: 11. The V gene's germline CDR1 is LGHNA and CDR2 YSLEER. The CDR3 has 19 amino acids. In DNA form, the CDR3 reads TGCGCCAGCAGCCAAGATTGGCTAGCGGGGGGACAATATACAGATACGCAGTATTTT. Translating gives CASSQDWLAGGQYTDTQYF.

V usage is TRBV19 and J usage is TRBJ2-5, with 7 bases matching TRBD1. The CDR3 loop spans 14 amino acids. CDR1 and CDR2 from the germline V gene are LNHDA and SQIVND (reference sequence). V trimming: 3 bases; J trimming: 2 bases; junction bases outside the gene matches: 3. DNA of the CDR3: TGTGCCAGTAGTATGGACAGGAGACAAGAGACCCAGTACTTC. Protein sequence: CASSMDRRQETQYF. Combining the CDR3 with reference TRBV19 and TRBJ2-5 gives the whole variable domain DGGITQSPKYLFRKEGQNVTLSCEQNLNHDAMYWYRQDPGQGLRLIYYSQIVNDFQKGDIAEGYSVSREKKESFPLTVTSAQKNPTAFYLCASSMDRRQETQYFGPGTRLLVL.

V is TRBV10-1 and J is TRBJ2-7, with 7 positions matching TRBD1. CDR3 length: 16 residues. The germline gives CDR1 WNHNN, CDR2 SYGVQD (reference sequence). The V gene end was trimmed by 1 base and the J gene end by 3 bases; junction bases not matched to a gene: 9. Here the CDR3 DNA reads TGCGCCAGCAGTGAGTTCCTGACAGGGTCCCTCTACGAGCAGTACGTC. This translates into CASSEFLTGSLYEQYV.

The CDR3 loop reads CASSLARVSAFF. The DNA of the CDR3 is TGTGCCAGCAGCTTAGCGCGGGTCAGCGCTTTCTTT. The chain combines TRBV7-2 with TRBJ1-1; D not certain. CDR3 length: 12 amino acids. The V and J ends lost 0 bases and 11 bases respectively, with 10 bases between them. Germline V gene sequence: CDR1 SGHTA, CDR2 FQGNSA.

This chain links TRBV7-9 with TRBJ1-5; tentative D call: TRBD1 (5 bases). Germline CDR1 reads SEHNR; CDR2 reads FQNEAQ (reference sequence). Trimming stripped 0 bases from V and 9 bases from J, with 15 bases between. This CDR3 is built from 15 residues. CDR3 loop: CASSLATVANGPQHF. The CDR3 bases are TGTGCCAGCAGCTTAGCGACAGTCGCGAACGGGCCCCAGCATTTT.

The genes are TRBV5-1 and TRBJ2-3; a weak D match, TRBD1 (5 bases). V lost 4 bases and J lost 12, with 15 bases in between. The CDR3 is 12 residues long. Germline V gives CDR1 SGHRS, CDR2 YFSETQ. CDR3 sequence (DNA): TGCGCCAGCAGCGGGGCAGGGTTTGCACAGTATTTT. It specifies CASSGAGFAQYF.

This chain connects TRBV28 to TRBJ2-7, with a tentative D call TRBD1 (6 bases). The CDR3 totals 13 residues. Germline V CDR1 and CDR2: MDHEN, SYDVKM. The V end was cut by 5 bases, the J end by 9 bases, with 17 bases between. The CDR3 nucleotides are TGTGCCAGCAGTGAGGGGGACGCTTTGGGGCAGTACTTC. Protein sequence: CASSEGDALGQYF.

This chain connects TRBV12-5 to TRBJ1-1, with TRBD1 as a possible D gene (6 bases). V lost 6 bases, J lost 5 bases, and 13 bases lay in between. Germline V gene sequence: CDR1 LGHNT, CDR2 FRNRAP. The CDR3 sequence is 13 residues long. CDR3 bases: TGTGCTAGTGGAGCTACAGGGTTAACTGAAGCTTTCTTT. Protein product: CASGATGLTEAFF.

The chain joins TRBV7-2 to TRBJ2-2; the match to TRBD1 covers 10 bases. The CDR3 sequence is 16 residues long. Trimming at V came to 1 base and at J to 4 bases, leaving 3 bases not matched to a gene. The germline CDR1 and CDR2 sequences are SGHTA and FQGNSA. The CDR3, as DNA: TGTGCCAGCAGCTTAGACGGGACAGGGGTCACCGGGGAGCTGTTTTTT. It codes for CASSLDGTGVTGELFF.

The genes are TRBV19 and TRBJ2-3; tentative D call: TRBD2 (6 bases). The germline CDR1 and CDR2 sequences are LNHDA and SQIVND (reference sequence). The V end was cut by 1 base, the J end by 2 bases, with 13 bases between. The CDR3 is 16 amino acids. CDR3 sequence: CASSIGQGLITDTQYF. CDR3 nucleotide sequence: TGTGCCAGTAGTATAGGGCAGGGACTCATCACAGATACGCAGTATTTT.

The chain joins TRBV15 to TRBJ2-7, with D possibly TRBD1 on 5 matching bases. Germline loops: CDR1 LNHNV, CDR2 YYDKDF (reference sequence). The V gene lost 8 bases and the J gene lost 3 bases, with 14 bases spanning the gap. This CDR3 spans 13 amino acids. CDR3 DNA sequence: TGTGCCACCCTCCAGGGATCGGGCTACGAGCAGTACTTC. It yields the protein CATLQGSGYEQYF.

The CDR3 loop reads CASSWTSGGARPDTQYF. The CDR3 nucleotides are TGTGCCAGCAGTTGGACTAGCGGGGGGGCTCGGCCAGATACGCAGTATTTT. The chain has TRBV28 and TRBJ2-3; TRBD2 aligns across 15 bases. J was trimmed by 4 bases and V by 4 bases; bases with no gene match: 6. The CDR3 sequence is 17 residues long. Germline CDR1 is MDHEN and CDR2 is SYDVKM. The full variable domain, rest sourced from reference TRBV28 and TRBJ2-3, is DVKVTQSSRYLVKRTGEKVFLECVQDMDHENMFWYRQDPGLGLRLIYFSYDVKMKEKGDIPEGYSVSREKKERFSLILESASTNQTSMYLCASSWTSGGARPDTQYFGPGTRLTVL.

J is TRBJ1-2 and V is TRBV11-2; D remains ambiguous. The V and J ends lost 6 bases and 0 bases respectively, with 11 bases between them. Per the germline V gene, CDR1 is SGHAT and CDR2 is FQNNGV. CDR3 length: 14 amino acids. DNA of the CDR3: TGTGCCAGCAGAGCGACTATAGCTAACTATGGCTACACCTTC. Protein: CASRATIANYGYTF. Using reference TRBV11-2 and TRBJ1-2 for the parts outside the CDR3, the full variable domain is EAGVAQSPRYKIIEKRQSVAFWCNPISGHATLYWYQQILGQGPKLLIQFQNNGVVDDSQLPKDRFSAERLKGVDSTLKIQPAKLEDSAVYLCASRATIANYGYTFGSGTRLTVV.

The chain couples TRBV2 to TRBJ1-1, with D perhaps TRBD1 (5 bases). The CDR3 is 14 residues long. V lost 6 bases to trimming and J lost 1 base, with 12 bases between them. Germline CDR1 is SNHLY and CDR2 is FYNNEI. CDR3 sequence reads: CASSGGRQNTEAFF. For the CDR3, the DNA is TGTGCCAGCAGCGGGGGACGGCAGAACACTGAAGCTTTCTTT.

The genes are TRBV5-4 and TRBJ2-5; 10 positions match TRBD1. The end of the DNA is better explained by TRBJ2-7, so the J call may be wrong. Per the germline V gene, CDR1 is SGHNT and CDR2 is YYREEE (reference sequence). The CDR3 is 15 residues long. For the CDR3, the DNA is TGTGCCAGCAGCTTGGCGGGACAGGGGTTCTACGAGCAGTACTTC. Translating gives CASSLAGQGFYEQYF.